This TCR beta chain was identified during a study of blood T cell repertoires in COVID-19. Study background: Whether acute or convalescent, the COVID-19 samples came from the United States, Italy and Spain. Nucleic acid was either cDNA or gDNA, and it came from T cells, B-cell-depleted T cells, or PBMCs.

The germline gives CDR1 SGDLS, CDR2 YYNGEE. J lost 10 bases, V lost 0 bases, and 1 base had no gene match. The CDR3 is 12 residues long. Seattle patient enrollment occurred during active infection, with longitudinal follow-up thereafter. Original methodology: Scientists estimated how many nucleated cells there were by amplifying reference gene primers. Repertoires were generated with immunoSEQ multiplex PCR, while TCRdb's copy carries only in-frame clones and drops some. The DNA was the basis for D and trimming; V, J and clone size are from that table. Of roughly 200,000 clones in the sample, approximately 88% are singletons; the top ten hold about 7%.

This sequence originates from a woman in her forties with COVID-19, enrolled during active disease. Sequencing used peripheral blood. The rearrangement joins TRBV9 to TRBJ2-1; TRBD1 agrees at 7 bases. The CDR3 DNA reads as TGTGCCAGCAGCGTAGGAGGGGGCGAGCAGTTCTTC. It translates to CASSVGGGEQFF.